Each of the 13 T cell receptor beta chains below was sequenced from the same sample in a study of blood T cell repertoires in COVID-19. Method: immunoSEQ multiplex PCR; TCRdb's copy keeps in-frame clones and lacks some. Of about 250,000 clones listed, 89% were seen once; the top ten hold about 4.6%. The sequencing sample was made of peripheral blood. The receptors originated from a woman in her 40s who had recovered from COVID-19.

CDR3 in amino acids: CASSPEDETRLGNQPQHF. CDR3 in DNA: TGTGCCAGCTCACCGGAGGACGAAACCCGGTTGGGCAATCAGCCCCAGCATTTT. V and J are TRBV18 and TRBJ1-5; D is unclear. Trimming took off 3 bases at V and 2 bases at J, with 20 bases between the two ends. Germline loops: CDR1 KGHSH, CDR2 LQKENI. The CDR3 runs to 18 residues.

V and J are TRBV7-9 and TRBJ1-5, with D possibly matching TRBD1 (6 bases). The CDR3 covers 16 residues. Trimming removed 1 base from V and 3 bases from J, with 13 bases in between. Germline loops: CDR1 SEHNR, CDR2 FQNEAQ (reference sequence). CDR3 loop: CASSLVAGVDNQPQHF. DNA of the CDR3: TGTGCCAGCAGCTTAGTGGCAGGGGTAGACAATCAGCCCCAGCATTTT.

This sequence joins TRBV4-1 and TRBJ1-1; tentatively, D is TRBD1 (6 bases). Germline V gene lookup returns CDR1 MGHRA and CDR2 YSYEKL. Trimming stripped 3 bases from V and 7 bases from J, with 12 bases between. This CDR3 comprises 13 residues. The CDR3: CASSHQGLGEAFF. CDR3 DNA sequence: TGCGCCAGCAGCCACCAGGGGTTGGGTGAAGCTTTCTTT.

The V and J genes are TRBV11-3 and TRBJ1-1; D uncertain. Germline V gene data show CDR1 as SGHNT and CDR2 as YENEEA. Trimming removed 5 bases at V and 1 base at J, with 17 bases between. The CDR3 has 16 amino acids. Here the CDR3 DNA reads TGTGCCAGCAGCACCGCCAGAGGTGGAACGAACACTGAAGCTTTCTTT. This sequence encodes CASSTARGGTNTEAFF.

The CDR3 nucleotides read TGTGCCAGCAGTCTGGGGGGGACAGATACGCAGTATTTT. Protein: CASSLGGTDTQYF. The chain uses TRBV5-6 and TRBJ2-3, with TRBD2 identical over 7 bases. Trimming removed 5 bases from V and 3 bases from J; junction bases left unmatched: 3. Germline CDR1 SGHDT, CDR2 YYEEEE. There are 13 residues in the CDR3.

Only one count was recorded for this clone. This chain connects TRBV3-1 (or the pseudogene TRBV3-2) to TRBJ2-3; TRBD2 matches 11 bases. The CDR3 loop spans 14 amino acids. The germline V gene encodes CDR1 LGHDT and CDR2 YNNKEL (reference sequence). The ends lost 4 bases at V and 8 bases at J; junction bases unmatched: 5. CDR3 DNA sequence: TGTGCCAGCAGCCCAGATAGCGGGGGGGGTACGCAGTATTTT. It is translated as CASSPDSGGGTQYF.

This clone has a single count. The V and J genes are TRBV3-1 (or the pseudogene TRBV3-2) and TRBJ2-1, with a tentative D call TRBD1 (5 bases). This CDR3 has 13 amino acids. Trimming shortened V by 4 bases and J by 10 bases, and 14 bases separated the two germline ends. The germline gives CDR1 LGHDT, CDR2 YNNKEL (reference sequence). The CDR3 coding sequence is TGTGCCAGCAGCCTAAACTCAGGGATGGAGCAGTTCTTC. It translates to CASSLNSGMEQFF.

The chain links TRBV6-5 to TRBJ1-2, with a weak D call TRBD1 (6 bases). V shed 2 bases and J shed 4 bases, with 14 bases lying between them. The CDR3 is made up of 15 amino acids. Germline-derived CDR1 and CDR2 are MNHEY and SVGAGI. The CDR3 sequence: CASSYGSGEIYGYTF. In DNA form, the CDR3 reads TGTGCCAGCAGTTACGGGTCAGGGGAAATCTATGGCTACACCTTC.

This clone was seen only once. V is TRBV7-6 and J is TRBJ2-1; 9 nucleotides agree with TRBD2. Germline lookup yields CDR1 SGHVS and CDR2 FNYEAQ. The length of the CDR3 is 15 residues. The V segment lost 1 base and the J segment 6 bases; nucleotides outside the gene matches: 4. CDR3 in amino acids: CASSLGAGGRNEQFF. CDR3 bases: TGTGCCAGCAGCTTAGGAGCGGGGGGCCGCAATGAGCAGTTCTTC.

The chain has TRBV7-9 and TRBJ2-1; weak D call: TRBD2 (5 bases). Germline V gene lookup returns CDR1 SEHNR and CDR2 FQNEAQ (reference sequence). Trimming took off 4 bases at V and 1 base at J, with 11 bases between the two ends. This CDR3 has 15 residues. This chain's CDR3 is CASSYGSGSYNEQFF. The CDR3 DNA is TGTGCCAGCAGCTATGGGAGTGGGTCCTACAATGAGCAGTTCTTC.

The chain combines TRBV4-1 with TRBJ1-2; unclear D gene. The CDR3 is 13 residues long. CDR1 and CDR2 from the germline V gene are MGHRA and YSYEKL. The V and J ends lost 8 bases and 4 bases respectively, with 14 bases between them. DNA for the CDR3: TGCGCCAGCCGCCCACTAGGAGGCTATGGCTACACCTTC. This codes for CASRPLGGYGYTF.

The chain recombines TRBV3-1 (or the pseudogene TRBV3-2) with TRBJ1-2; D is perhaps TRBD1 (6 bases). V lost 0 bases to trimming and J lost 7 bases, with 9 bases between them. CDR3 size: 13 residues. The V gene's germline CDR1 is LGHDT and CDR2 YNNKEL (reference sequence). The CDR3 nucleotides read TGTGCCAGCAGCCAAGAACAGGGTCGTGGCTACACCTTC. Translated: CASSQEQGRGYTF.

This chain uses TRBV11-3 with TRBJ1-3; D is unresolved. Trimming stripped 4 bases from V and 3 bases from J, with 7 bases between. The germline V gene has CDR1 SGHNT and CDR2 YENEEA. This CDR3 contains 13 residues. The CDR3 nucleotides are TGTGCCAGCAGCTCGGTCAATGGAAACACCATATATTTT. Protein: CASSSVNGNTIYF.